This T cell receptor beta chain was captured by sequencing in a study of blood T cell repertoires in COVID-19. Overall study: Sample material is recorded as cDNA or gDNA derived from T cells, B-cell-depleted T cells, or PBMCs.

Assay: immunoSEQ multiplex PCR; the TCRdb copy retains only in-frame clones and omits some. The data show 300,000 to 400,000 clones, 85% to 90% seen once. Germline assignment: CDR1 SGHTA and CDR2 FQGTGA. CDR3 length equals 15 residues. The V and J ends lost 8 bases and 0 bases, in that order; junction bases with no gene match: 6. The chain recombines TRBV7-3 with TRBJ2-2; 7 bases line up with TRBD1. This sequence was found in a woman between 50 and 59 years old with COVID-19, enrolled during active disease. Sequenced input: peripheral blood. The CDR3 spells CASRSGGTNTGELFF. The CDR3 region has the DNA TGTGCCAGCCGCTCAGGGGGAACGAACACCGGGGAGCTGTTTTTT.